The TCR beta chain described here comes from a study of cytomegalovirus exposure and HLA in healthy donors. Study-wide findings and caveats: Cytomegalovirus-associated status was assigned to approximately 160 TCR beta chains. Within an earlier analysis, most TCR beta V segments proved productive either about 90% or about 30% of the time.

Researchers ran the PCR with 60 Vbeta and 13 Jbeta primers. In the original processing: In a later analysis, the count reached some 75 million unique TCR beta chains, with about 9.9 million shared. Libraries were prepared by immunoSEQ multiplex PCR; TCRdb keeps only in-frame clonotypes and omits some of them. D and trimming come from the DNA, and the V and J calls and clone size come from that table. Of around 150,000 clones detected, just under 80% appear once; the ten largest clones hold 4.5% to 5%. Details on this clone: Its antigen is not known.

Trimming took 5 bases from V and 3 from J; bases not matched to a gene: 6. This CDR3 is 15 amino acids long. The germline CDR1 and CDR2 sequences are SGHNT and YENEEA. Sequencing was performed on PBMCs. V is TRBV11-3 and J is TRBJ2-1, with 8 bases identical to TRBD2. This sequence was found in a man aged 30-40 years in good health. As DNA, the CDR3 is TGTGCCAGCAGCCCTACTAGCGGATTCTACAATGAGCAGTTCTTC. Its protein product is CASSPTSGFYNEQFF.